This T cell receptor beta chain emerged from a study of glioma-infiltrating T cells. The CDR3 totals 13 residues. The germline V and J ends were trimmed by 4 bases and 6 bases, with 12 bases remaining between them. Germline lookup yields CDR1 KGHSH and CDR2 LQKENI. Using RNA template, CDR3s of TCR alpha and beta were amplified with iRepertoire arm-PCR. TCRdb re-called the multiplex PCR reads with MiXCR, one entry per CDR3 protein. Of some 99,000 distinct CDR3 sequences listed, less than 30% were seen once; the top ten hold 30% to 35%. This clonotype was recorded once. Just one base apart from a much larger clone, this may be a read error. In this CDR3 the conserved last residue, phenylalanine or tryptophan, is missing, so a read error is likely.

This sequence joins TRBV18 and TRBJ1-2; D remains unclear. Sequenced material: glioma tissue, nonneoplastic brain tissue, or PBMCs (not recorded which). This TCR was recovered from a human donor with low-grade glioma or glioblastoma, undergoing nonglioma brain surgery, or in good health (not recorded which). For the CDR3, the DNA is TGTGCCAGCTCACTCCCGGGTGTAGATGGCTACACCCTC. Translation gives CASSLPGVDGYTL.